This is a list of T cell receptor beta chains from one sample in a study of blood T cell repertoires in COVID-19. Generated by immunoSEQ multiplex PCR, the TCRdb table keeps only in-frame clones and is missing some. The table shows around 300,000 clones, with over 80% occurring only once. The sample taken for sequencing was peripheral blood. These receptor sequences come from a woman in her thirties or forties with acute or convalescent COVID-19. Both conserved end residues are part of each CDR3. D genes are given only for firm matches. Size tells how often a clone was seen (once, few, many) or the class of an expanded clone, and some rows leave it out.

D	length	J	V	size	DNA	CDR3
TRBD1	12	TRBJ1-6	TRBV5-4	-	TGTGCCAGCAGCTTCGACAGGGGCTCCCTCCACTTT	CASSFDRGSLHF
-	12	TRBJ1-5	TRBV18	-	TGTGCCAGCTCACCTGAGAATCAGCCCCAGCATTTT	CASSPENQPQHF
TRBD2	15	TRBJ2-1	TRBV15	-	TGTGCCACCAGCAGCACTAGCGGCCTCTACAATGAGCAGTTCTTC	CATSSTSGLYNEQFF
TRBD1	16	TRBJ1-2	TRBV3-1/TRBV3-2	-	TGTGCCAGCAGCCAAGTTAACTCCGGGACAGCCTATGGCTACACCTTC	CASSQVNSGTAYGYTF
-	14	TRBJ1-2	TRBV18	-	TGTGCCAGCTCACCAGAAGGGGTGGCCGGTGGCTACACCTTC	CASSPEGVAGGYTF
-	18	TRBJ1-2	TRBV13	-	TGTGCCAGCAGCTACGGGGCGCGGGGCAGAGCTCTTAACTATGGCTACACCTTC	CASSYGARGRALNYGYTF
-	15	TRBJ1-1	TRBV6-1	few	TGTGCCAGCAGTGAGCCCCTTAACAGGGACACTGAAGCTTTCTTT	CASSEPLNRDTEAFF
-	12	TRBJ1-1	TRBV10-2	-	TGCGCCAGCCTTCAGGGAAACACTGAAGCTTTCTTT	CASLQGNTEAFF
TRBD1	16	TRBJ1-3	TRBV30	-	TGTGCCTGGAGTGGTGTCTCGGGGACAGGGGACTCCACCATATATTTT	CAWSGVSGTGDSTIYF
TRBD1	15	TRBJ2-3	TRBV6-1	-	TGTGCCAGCAGTGAAAGGCCCGGACAGGCAGATACGCAGTATTTT	CASSERPGQADTQYF
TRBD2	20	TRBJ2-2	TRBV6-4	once	TGTGCCAGCCCCCGAGTTTTAACTAGCGGGGGGGCCCTGGACACCGGGGAGCTGTTTTTT	CASPRVLTSGGALDTGELFF
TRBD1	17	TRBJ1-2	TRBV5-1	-	TGCGCCAGCAGCTTGGGCTGGACAGGGGGTAAAAGCTATGGCTACACCTTC	CASSLGWTGGKSYGYTF
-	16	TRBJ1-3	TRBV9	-	TGTGCCAGCAGCGGGGACATTTGGTTTCCCGGAAACACCATATATTTT	CASSGDIWFPGNTIYF
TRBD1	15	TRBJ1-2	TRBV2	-	TGTGCCAGCAAGGGACAGGGGGCGCGCGGAGGTGGCTACACCTTC	CASKGQGARGGGYTF
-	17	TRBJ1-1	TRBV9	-	TGTGCCAGCATCACTATTAATTTAAGGCGGCCGAACACTGAAGCTTTCTTT	CASITINLRRPNTEAFF
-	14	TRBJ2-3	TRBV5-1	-	TGCGCCACAGGACGGGGGACTAGCACAGATACGCAGTATTTT	CATGRGTSTDTQYF
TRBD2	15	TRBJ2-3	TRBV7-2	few	TGTGCCAGCAGCTTAGCGGAACTAGCGGGGGGGAGGGTGTATTTT	CASSLAELAGGRVYF
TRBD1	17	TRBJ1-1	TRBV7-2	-	TGTGCCAGCAGCTTATCCCGACAGGGGGCCAAGAACACTGAAGCTTTCTTT	CASSLSRQGAKNTEAFF
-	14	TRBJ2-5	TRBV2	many	TGTGCCAGCGACCTCACAGGGTCGGTGGAGACCCAGTACTTC	CASDLTGSVETQYF
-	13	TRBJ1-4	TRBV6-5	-	TGTGCCAGCCGGCAGGGGAATAATGAAAAACTGTTTTTT	CASRQGNNEKLFF
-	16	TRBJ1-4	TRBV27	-	TGTGCCAGCAGTTTACGCGGGATAGCAACTAATGAAAAACTGTTTTTT	CASSLRGIATNEKLFF
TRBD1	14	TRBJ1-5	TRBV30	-	TGTGCCTGGAGCCCGGACAGGGATAATCAGCCCCAGCATTTT	CAWSPDRDNQPQHF
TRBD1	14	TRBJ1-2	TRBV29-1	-	TGCAGCGTTGCCATGACAGGGAGGAACTATGGCTACACCTTC	CSVAMTGRNYGYTF
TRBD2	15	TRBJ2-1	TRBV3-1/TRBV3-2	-	TGTGCCAGCAGCCAAGTGCTAGCGGGGGACAATGAGCAGTTCTTC	CASSQVLAGDNEQFF